This entry lists 17 T cell receptor beta chains sequenced from one sample in a study of identical twins. TCRdb reprocessed the 5' RACE reads via MiXCR and lists one record per CDR3 protein. The repertoire holds roughly 690,000 distinct CDR3 sequences, over 20% seen once, with over 4% in the top ten. These data also featured in a second study, about T cells expressing NK-cell markers.

Sample: PBMCs. The receptors originated from a woman aged 18-29 years in good health.

This clonotype was seen many times. The rearrangement joins TRBV7-9 to TRBJ1-1; D not certain. CDR3 length: 14 amino acids. V was clipped by 7 bases and J by 0 bases, with 12 bases between them. CDR1 and CDR2 from the germline V gene are SEHNR and FQNEAQ (reference sequence). The CDR3 protein is CASTPTAMNTEAFF. The CDR3 DNA follows: TGTGCCAGCACCCCGACCGCGATGAACACTGAAGCTTTCTTT.

This clonotype occurred a few times. The genes are TRBV6-5 and TRBJ2-1; 12 bases fit TRBD1. Trimming at V came to 2 bases and at J to 7 bases, leaving 6 bases not matched to a gene. Looked up from germline, CDR1 is MNHEY and CDR2 is SVGAGI. The CDR3 runs 16 residues. CDR3 sequence (DNA): TGTGCCAGCAGTTACCTCCGGGACAGGGGGCGGAATGAGCAGTTCTTC. Protein sequence: CASSYLRDRGRNEQFF.

This clonotype has ten or more counts. This chain joins TRBV7-2 and TRBJ2-2; the D gene is possibly TRBD1 (5 bases). CDR3 length equals 16 residues. The germline V gene encodes CDR1 SGHTA and CDR2 FQGNSA. The V end was cut by 4 bases, the J end by 6 bases, with 18 bases between. The CDR3 DNA sequence: TGTGCCAGCAGCTCCGTCAGGGCTGGTGGGTCCGGGGAGCTGTTTTTT. This encodes CASSSVRAGGSGELFF.

The chain recombines TRBV20-1 with TRBJ2-3; D is perhaps TRBD2 (6 bases). CDR1 is DFQATT and CDR2 is SNEGSKA in the germline V gene (reference sequence). The CDR3 covers 16 residues. Trimming pared 5 bases from V and 0 bases from J, leaving 18 bases between. This CDR3 is CSAQVGRGASTDTQYF. The CDR3 DNA reads as TGCAGTGCTCAGGTCGGGAGAGGGGCTAGCACAGATACGCAGTATTTT.

The rearrangement joins TRBV7-6 to TRBJ2-2; 9 bases line up with TRBD1. The CDR3 extends over 15 amino acids. The germline V gene encodes CDR1 SGHVS and CDR2 FNYEAQ. V lost 5 bases, J lost 8 bases, and 9 bases stayed unmatched. CDR3 residues: CASSLLQGASGELFF. CDR3 nucleotides: TGTGCCAGCAGCCTATTACAGGGGGCGTCGGGGGAGCTGTTTTTT.

The chain has TRBV10-2 and TRBJ2-1; 13 nucleotides match TRBD2. The CDR3 spans 16 residues. Germline-derived CDR1 and CDR2 are WSHSY and SAAADI. J was trimmed by 7 bases and V by 4 bases; bases with no gene match: 7. The chain's CDR3 is CASSVTSGRALNEQFF. The CDR3 DNA reads TGCGCCAGCAGTGTAACTAGCGGGAGGGCCTTAAATGAGCAGTTCTTC.

This clonotype was recorded a few times. The chain employs TRBV20-1 and TRBJ2-2, with D maybe TRBD2 (6 bases). Germline V gives CDR1 DFQATT, CDR2 SNEGSKA (reference sequence). With 0 bases removed from V and 2 bases from J, the gap between germline ends came to 13 bases. The CDR3 sequence is 16 residues long. The CDR3, as DNA: TGCAGTGCTAGAGACTGGAGCGGGCAAAACACCGGGGAGCTGTTTTTT. Its protein is CSARDWSGQNTGELFF.

Only a few counts were recorded for this clonotype. V usage is TRBV12-3 or TRBV12-4 and J usage is TRBJ2-7; the D is unclear. This CDR3 comprises 12 residues. Between the trimmed V and J ends, which lost 8 bases and 7 bases, there was a span of 15 bases. In DNA form, the CDR3 reads TGTGCCAGCTCAGTTAACTTCGATGAGCAGTACTTC. Translation: CASSVNFDEQYF.

The chain has TRBV12-3 or TRBV12-4 and TRBJ2-3; no firm D call. This CDR3 has 14 amino acids. The ends were cut back, 6 bases at V and 0 bases at J, with 10 bases in the middle. CDR3 protein: CASRSPLSTDTQYF. The DNA of the CDR3 is TGTGCCAGCAGGTCCCCCTTGAGCACAGATACGCAGTATTTT.

The rearrangement links TRBV7-2 to TRBJ1-4; maybe TRBD1 (6 bases). The germline V gene has CDR1 SGHTA and CDR2 FQGNSA. The V end was cut by 3 bases, the J end by 0 bases, with 17 bases between. The CDR3 spans 18 residues. CDR3: CASSLRLRGWATNEKLFF. CDR3 sequence (DNA): TGTGCCAGCAGCTTGCGCCTAAGGGGGTGGGCAACTAATGAAAAACTGTTTTTT.

The sample holds one count of this clonotype. This chain uses TRBV3-1 with TRBJ2-7; no clear D gene. Germline CDR1 is LGHDT and CDR2 is YNNKEL (reference sequence). CDR3 size: 14 residues. Between the trimmed V and J ends, which lost 4 bases and 0 bases, there was a span of 10 bases. In nucleotides, the CDR3 is TGTGCCAGCAGCCCGTGGATCGACTCCTACGAGCAGTACTTC. Amino acid sequence: CASSPWIDSYEQYF.

A few counts support this clonotype. The rearrangement uses TRBV18 and TRBJ1-6; 9 bases line up with TRBD1. The CDR3 is made up of 15 amino acids. Looked up from germline, CDR1 is KGHSH and CDR2 is LQKENI. Trimming took 3 bases from V and 10 from J; bases not matched to a gene: 7. CDR3 sequence reads: CASSPDRGFTSPLHF. For the CDR3, the DNA is TGTGCCAGCTCACCGGACAGGGGATTCACCTCACCCCTCCACTTT.

This clonotype occurred a few times. V is TRBV6-2 or TRBV6-3 and J is TRBJ2-7, with D perhaps matching TRBD1 (6 bases). Germline V gives CDR1 MNHEY, CDR2 SVGEGT. The CDR3 sequence is 13 residues long. Trimming left V 6 bases short and J 4 bases short, with 13 bases between. The CDR3 DNA follows: TGTGCCAGCAGCCGCCGGGACAATTACGAGCAGTACTTC. As protein: CASSRRDNYEQYF.

A few counts support this clonotype. The chain recombines TRBV20-1 with TRBJ1-5; 12 nucleotides agree with TRBD1. This CDR3 is built from 15 residues. Germline CDR1 and CDR2: DFQATT and SNEGSKA (reference sequence). V trimming: 6 bases; J trimming: 3 bases; junction bases outside the gene matches: 6. The CDR3 is CSASGTGGFNQPQHF. The CDR3, as DNA: TGCAGTGCCAGCGGGACAGGGGGCTTCAATCAGCCCCAGCATTTT.

This clonotype came up a few times. V and J are TRBV12-3 or TRBV12-4 and TRBJ1-2; D is undetermined. Trimming pared 3 bases from V and 3 bases from J, leaving 8 bases between. CDR3 size: 13 residues. Here the CDR3 DNA reads TGTGCCAGCAGTTTCGGGGATTACTATGGCTACACCTTC. It yields the protein CASSFGDYYGYTF.

This clonotype was found many times. This chain uses TRBV5-1 with TRBJ2-1, with no clear D. CDR1 is SGHRS and CDR2 is YFSETQ in the germline V gene. Deletions cut 7 bases from V and 2 bases from J, with 4 bases between. This CDR3 region has 11 residues. Here the CDR3 reads CASGTYNEQFF. DNA of the CDR3: TGCGCCAGCGGGACCTACAATGAGCAGTTCTTC.

The rearrangement uses TRBV5-1 and TRBJ2-5; a possible D gene is TRBD1 (6 bases). CDR3 length: 16 residues. The V and J ends lost 0 bases and 3 bases respectively, with 15 bases between them. CDR1 SGHRS and CDR2 YFSETQ come from the germline V gene. Here the CDR3 reads CASSLGVSAGEETQYF. The CDR3 nucleotides are TGCGCCAGCAGCTTGGGAGTGTCGGCAGGGGAAGAGACCCAGTACTTC. Looking up the rest from reference TRBV5-1 and TRBJ2-5 gives the full variable domain: KAGVTQTPRYLIKTRGQQVTLSCSPISGHRSVSWYQQTPGQGLQFLFEYFSETQRNKGNFPGRFSGRQFSNSRSEMNVSTLELGDSALYLCASSLGVSAGEETQYFGPGTRLLVL.